Following are 17 T cell receptor beta chains from one sample sequenced in a study of response to subunit inactivated influenza vaccine. MiXCR, run by TCRdb on the RT-PCR reads, gives a single entry per CDR3 protein. The table records 750,000 to 850,000 distinct CDR3 sequences, under 20% of them present only once. Sequencing used PBMCs from blood, obtained about 5 days after vaccination. The origin of the receptors is a man aged 50 to 60 who received an inactivated influenza vaccine.

This clonotype was seen a few times. This chain joins TRBV5-5 and TRBJ1-5, with D maybe TRBD1 (6 bases). The CDR3 covers 18 residues. Trimming took 0 bases from V and 2 from J, leaving 18 bases between them. Germline CDR1 reads SGHKS; CDR2 reads YYEKEE (reference sequence). In DNA, the CDR3 is TGTGCCAGCAGCTTGGAATATCTTGGGGGGGGCGGCAATCAGCCCCAGCATTTT. Translated, it gives CASSLEYLGGGGNQPQHF.

The rearrangement links TRBV5-1 to TRBJ1-2; D gene unclear. This CDR3 is 14 amino acids long. The germline V gene has CDR1 SGHRS and CDR2 YFSETQ. The V end was cut by 0 bases, the J end by 2 bases, with 8 bases between. CDR3 sequence: CASSLETRNYGYTF. As DNA, the CDR3 is TGCGCCAGCAGCTTGGAGACAAGAAACTATGGCTACACCTTC.

The chain employs TRBV20-1 and TRBJ2-7; TRBD1 is a possible D gene (6 bases). V shed 5 bases and J shed 1 base, with 12 bases lying between them. Germline values: CDR1 DFQATT, CDR2 SNEGSKA (reference sequence). The CDR3 runs to 13 residues. The CDR3 bases are TGCAGTGCTTCCCTGGGACAATCCTACGAGCAGTACTTC. It encodes CSASLGQSYEQYF.

This clonotype was detected many times. The chain uses TRBV12-3 or TRBV12-4 and TRBJ2-1; D uncertain. The germline V and J ends were trimmed by 7 bases and 0 bases, with 13 bases remaining between them. CDR3 length equals 15 residues. CDR3 sequence: CASTSGRSSYNEQFF. CDR3 coding DNA: TGTGCCAGCACTTCGGGTAGGAGCTCCTACAATGAGCAGTTCTTC.

The sample holds a few counts of this clonotype. The rearrangement uses TRBV6-5 and TRBJ1-5, with D possibly matching TRBD1 (5 bases). CDR1 is MNHEY and CDR2 is SVGAGI in the germline V gene. V was clipped by 4 bases and J by 6 bases, with 16 bases between them. CDR3 length: 15 amino acids. The DNA of the CDR3 is TGTGCCAGCAGTTGGCGGCAGGGAGGTTCTCAGCCCCAGCATTTT. Its protein product is CASSWRQGGSQPQHF.

The chain carries TRBV20-1 and TRBJ1-5; 7 bases agree with TRBD1. The CDR3 has 14 amino acids. Trimming cost V 5 bases and J 2 bases; bases outside gene matches: 6. The germline V gene encodes CDR1 DFQATT and CDR2 SNEGSKA (reference sequence). DNA of the CDR3: TGCAGTGCTTTCGACAGGGTGGGCAATCAGCCCCAGCATTTT. It codes for CSAFDRVGNQPQHF.

The chain recombines TRBV5-1 with TRBJ2-7; D is unclear. Trimming left V 0 bases short and J 4 bases short, with 11 bases between. This CDR3 has 14 amino acids. Looked up from germline, CDR1 is SGHRS and CDR2 is YFSETQ. The CDR3 region is CASSLVATNYEQYF. In DNA, the CDR3 is TGCGCCAGCAGCTTGGTAGCCACCAATTACGAGCAGTACTTC.

This clonotype was recorded many times. This sequence joins TRBV15 and TRBJ2-7, with D possibly being TRBD1 (5 bases). Trimming took 6 bases from V and 3 from J, leaving 12 bases between them. This CDR3 has 13 amino acids. Looked up from germline, CDR1 is LNHNV and CDR2 is YYDKDF (reference sequence). The CDR3 region is CATSRAGNYEQYF. The CDR3 DNA reads TGTGCCACCAGTAGGGCAGGGAACTACGAGCAGTACTTC.

This chain connects TRBV7-2 to TRBJ2-1; D is undetermined. The CDR3 contains 16 residues. Trimming stripped 1 base from V and 0 bases from J, with 10 bases between. Looked up from germline, CDR1 is SGHTA and CDR2 is FQGNSA. This chain's CDR3 is CASSLEGRNSYNEQFF. The CDR3 nucleotides are TGTGCCAGCAGCTTAGAAGGACGGAACTCCTACAATGAGCAGTTCTTC.

This sequence joins TRBV3-1 and TRBJ1-2; D might be TRBD1 (5 bases). The germline gives CDR1 LGHDT, CDR2 YNNKEL (reference sequence). V was pared by 0 bases and J by 3 bases, with 23 bases between. The CDR3 loop spans 19 amino acids. The CDR3 bases are TGTGCCAGCAGCCAAGATCGGGGGGGAAGCCTGTTTCGCGACTATGGCTACACCTTC. Translation: CASSQDRGGSLFRDYGYTF.

There are a few counts of this clonotype. The chain employs TRBV6-2 or TRBV6-3 and TRBJ2-3, with 8 bases lining up with TRBD2. The length of the CDR3 is 16 residues. The germline CDR1 and CDR2 sequences are MNHEY and SVGEGT. The ends lost 6 bases at V and 6 bases at J; junction bases unmatched: 14. CDR3 coding DNA: TGTGCCAGCAGCGGGAGTCCAGCGGGAGTGATTGATACGCAGTATTTT. Translating gives CASSGSPAGVIDTQYF.

This clonotype was counted only a few times. The chain uses TRBV19 and TRBJ1-2; TRBD1 agrees at 7 bases. This CDR3 spans 12 amino acids. The trim removed 5 bases at V and 7 bases at J, leaving 4 bases unmatched. CDR1 is LNHDA and CDR2 is SQIVND in the germline V gene (reference sequence). CDR3 nucleotides: TGTGCCAGTAGTGACAGGGAGTCTGGCTACACCTTC. Residues: CASSDRESGYTF.

The CDR3: CASSILNYEQFF. Written as DNA, the CDR3 is TGTGCCAGCAGTATTTTAAACTACGAGCAGTTCTTC. The chain combines TRBV6-2 or TRBV6-3 with TRBJ2-1; D not certain. Germline CDR1 reads MNHEY; CDR2 reads SVGEGT. CDR3 length: 12 amino acids. The V end lost 5 bases, the J end lost 10 bases, and 12 bases lay between the germline ends.

The CDR3 loop reads CASSVLAGGETQYF. CDR3 sequence (DNA): TGTGCCAGCAGCGTACTGGCAGGCGGGGAGACCCAGTACTTC. The rearrangement uses TRBV9 and TRBJ2-5, with D possibly matching TRBD2 (5 bases). The CDR3 consists of 14 residues. Germline lookup yields CDR1 SGDLS and CDR2 YYNGEE. The V and J ends lost 1 base and 5 bases respectively, with 12 bases between them.

This rearrangement joins TRBV7-2 to TRBJ2-1; D unresolved. This CDR3 contains 17 residues. Trimming cost V 0 bases and J 7 bases, with 19 bases left between them. The germline CDR1 and CDR2 sequences are SGHTA and FQGNSA. The CDR3 protein is CASSLAVGRSSGNEQFF. CDR3 in DNA: TGTGCCAGCAGCTTAGCGGTCGGCAGGTCTTCAGGAAATGAGCAGTTCTTC.

This chain uses TRBV20-1 with TRBJ1-2, with D perhaps matching TRBD1 (5 bases). Germline assignment: CDR1 DFQATT and CDR2 SNEGSKA (reference sequence). The V end lost 0 bases, the J end lost 4 bases, and 12 bases lay between the germline ends. The CDR3 is made up of 14 amino acids. CDR3 protein: CSARDVIRGYGYTF. In nucleotides, the CDR3 is TGCAGTGCTAGAGATGTTATAAGGGGCTATGGCTACACCTTC.

This clonotype was detected a few times. The chain recombines TRBV7-8 with TRBJ2-5; D is undetermined. V lost 5 bases and J 4 bases, leaving 17 bases between the germline ends. In germline, CDR1 is SGHVS, CDR2 FQNEAQ. This CDR3 comprises 15 residues. The CDR3 region has the DNA TGTGCCAGCAGCCCGGAAGACTTCCATCGAGAGACCCAGTACTTC. Encoded protein: CASSPEDFHRETQYF.